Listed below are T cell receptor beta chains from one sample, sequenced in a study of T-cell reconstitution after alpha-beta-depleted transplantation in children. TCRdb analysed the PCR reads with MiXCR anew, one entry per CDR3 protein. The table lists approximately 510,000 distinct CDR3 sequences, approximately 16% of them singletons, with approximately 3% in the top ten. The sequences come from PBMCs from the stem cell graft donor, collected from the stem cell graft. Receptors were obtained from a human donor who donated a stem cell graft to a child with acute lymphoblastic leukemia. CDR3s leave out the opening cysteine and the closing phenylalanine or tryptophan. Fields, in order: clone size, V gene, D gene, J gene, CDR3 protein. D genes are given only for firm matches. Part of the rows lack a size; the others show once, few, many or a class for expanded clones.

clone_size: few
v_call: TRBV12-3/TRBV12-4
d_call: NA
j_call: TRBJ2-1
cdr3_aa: ASSPTGGEWREQF

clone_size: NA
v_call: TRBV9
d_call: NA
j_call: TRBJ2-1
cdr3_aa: ASSKITDNEQF

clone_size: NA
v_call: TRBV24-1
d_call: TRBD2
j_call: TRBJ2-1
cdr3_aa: ATSIGTSSYNEQF

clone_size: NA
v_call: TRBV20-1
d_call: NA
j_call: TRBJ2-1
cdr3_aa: SARDSTGSYNEQF

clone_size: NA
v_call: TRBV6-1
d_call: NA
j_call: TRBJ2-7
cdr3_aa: ASSPRESYEQY

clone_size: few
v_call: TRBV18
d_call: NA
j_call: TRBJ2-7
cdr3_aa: ASSPRGAAIYEQY

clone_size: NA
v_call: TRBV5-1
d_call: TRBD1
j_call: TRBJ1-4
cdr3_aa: ASRTGEAEKLF

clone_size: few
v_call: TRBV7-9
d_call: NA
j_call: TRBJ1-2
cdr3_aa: ASSRASTGGTNYGYT

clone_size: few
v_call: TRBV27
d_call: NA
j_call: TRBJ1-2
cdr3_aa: ASSLNPERGYT

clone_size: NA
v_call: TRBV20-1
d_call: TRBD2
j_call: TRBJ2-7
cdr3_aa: SVAGAYHEQY

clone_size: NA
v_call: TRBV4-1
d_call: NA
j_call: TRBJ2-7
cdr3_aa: ASSQVSGAPYEQY

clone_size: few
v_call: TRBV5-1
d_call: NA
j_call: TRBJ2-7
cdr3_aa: ASSQDGPSYEQY

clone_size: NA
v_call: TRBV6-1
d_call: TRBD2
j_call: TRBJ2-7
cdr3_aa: ASRSGTSGRGLHEQY

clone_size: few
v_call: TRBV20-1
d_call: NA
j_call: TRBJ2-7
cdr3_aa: SAGQGRLGSSYEQY